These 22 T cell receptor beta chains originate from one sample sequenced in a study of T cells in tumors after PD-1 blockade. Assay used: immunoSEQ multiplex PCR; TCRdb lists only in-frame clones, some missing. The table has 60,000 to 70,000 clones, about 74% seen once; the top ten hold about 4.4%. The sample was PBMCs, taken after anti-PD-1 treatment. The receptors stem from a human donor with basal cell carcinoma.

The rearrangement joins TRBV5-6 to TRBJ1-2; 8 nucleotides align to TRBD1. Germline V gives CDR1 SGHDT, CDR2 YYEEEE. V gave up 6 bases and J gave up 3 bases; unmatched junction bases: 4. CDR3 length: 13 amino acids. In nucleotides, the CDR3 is TGTGCCAGCACCAACAGGGGGTACTATGGCTACACCTTC. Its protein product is CASTNRGYYGYTF.

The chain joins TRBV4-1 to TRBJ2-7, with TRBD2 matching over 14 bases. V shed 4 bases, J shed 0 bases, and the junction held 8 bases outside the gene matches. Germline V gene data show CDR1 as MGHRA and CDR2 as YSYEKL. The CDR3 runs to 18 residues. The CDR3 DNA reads TGCGCCAGCAGCCCACAAATAGGACTAGCGGGGGGCTCCTACGAGCAGTACTTC. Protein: CASSPQIGLAGGSYEQYF.

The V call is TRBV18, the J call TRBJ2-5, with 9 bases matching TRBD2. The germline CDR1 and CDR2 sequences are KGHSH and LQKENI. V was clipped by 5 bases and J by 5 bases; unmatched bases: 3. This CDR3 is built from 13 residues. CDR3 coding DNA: TGTGCCAGCTCAAACGGACTAGCGGAGACCCAGTACTTC. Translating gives CASSNGLAETQYF.

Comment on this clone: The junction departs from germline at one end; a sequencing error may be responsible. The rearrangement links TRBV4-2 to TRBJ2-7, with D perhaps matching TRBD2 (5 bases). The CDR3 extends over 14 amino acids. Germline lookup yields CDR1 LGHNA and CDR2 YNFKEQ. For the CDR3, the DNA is TGTGCCAGCAGCCAAGCAGGAGGTCGGGATGCTATGGACTTC. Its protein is CASSQAGGRDAMDF.

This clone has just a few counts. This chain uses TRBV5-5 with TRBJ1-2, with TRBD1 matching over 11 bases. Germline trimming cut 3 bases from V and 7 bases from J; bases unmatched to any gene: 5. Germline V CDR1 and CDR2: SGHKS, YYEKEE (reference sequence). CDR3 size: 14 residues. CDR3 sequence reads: CASSSPGTGGGYTF. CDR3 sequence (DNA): TGTGCCAGCAGCTCCCCCGGGACAGGGGGTGGCTACACCTTC.

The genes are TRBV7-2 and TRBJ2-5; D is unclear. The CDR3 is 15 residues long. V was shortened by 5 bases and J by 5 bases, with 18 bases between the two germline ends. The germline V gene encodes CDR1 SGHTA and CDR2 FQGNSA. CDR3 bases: TGTGCCAGCAGCGCGGACGGGCGAAGTCTGGAGACCCAGTACTTC. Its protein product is CASSADGRSLETQYF.

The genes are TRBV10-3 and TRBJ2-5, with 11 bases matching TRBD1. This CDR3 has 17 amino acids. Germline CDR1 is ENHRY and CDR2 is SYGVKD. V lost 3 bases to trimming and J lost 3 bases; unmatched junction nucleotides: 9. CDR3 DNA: TGTGCCATCAGTGAAGCCCGGACAGGGGGCCGAGAAGAGACCCAGTACTTC. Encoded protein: CAISEARTGGREETQYF.

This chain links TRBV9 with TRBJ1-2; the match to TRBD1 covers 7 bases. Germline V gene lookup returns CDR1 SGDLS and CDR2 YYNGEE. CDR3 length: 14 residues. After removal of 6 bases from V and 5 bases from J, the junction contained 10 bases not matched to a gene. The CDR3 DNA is TGTGCCAGCACCACGTCAGGGGGGCCTTATGGCTACACCTTC. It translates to CASTTSGGPYGYTF.

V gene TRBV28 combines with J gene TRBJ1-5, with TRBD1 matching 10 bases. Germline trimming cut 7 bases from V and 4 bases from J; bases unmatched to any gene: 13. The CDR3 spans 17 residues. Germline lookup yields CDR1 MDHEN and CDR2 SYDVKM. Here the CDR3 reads CASIRPGQGTRNQPQHF. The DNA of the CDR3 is TGTGCCAGCATAAGACCGGGACAGGGGACGAGAAATCAGCCCCAGCATTTT.

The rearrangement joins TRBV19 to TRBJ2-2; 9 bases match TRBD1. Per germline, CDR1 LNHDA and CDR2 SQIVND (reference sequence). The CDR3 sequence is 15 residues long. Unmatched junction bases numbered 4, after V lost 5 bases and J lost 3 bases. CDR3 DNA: TGTGCCAGTAGTTCTACAGGGGGCTACACCGGGGAGCTGTTTTTT. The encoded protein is CASSSTGGYTGELFF.

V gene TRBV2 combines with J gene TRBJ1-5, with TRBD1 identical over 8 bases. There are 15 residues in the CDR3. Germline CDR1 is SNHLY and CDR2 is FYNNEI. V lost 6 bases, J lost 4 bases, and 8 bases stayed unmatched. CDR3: CASSRRQGLNQPQHF. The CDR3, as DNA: TGTGCCAGCAGCCGCCGACAGGGGCTTAATCAGCCCCAGCATTTT.

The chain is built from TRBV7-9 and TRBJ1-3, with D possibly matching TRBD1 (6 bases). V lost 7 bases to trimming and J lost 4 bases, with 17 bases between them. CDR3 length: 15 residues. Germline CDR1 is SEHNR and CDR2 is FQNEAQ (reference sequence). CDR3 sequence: CASIFFTGSGNTIYF. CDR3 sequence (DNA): TGTGCCAGCATCTTCTTCACAGGGTCCGGAAACACCATATATTTT.

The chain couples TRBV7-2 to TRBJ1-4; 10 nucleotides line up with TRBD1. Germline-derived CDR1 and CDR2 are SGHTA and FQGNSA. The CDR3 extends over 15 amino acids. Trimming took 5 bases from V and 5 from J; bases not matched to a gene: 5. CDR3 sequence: CASSPPGQGNEKLFF. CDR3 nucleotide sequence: TGTGCCAGCAGCCCACCGGGACAGGGGAATGAAAAACTGTTTTTT.

The chain's CDR3 is CATSRERTYYGYTF. CDR3 nucleotide sequence: TGTGCCACCAGCAGAGAGCGGACCTACTATGGCTACACCTTC. The chain recombines TRBV15 with TRBJ1-2, with D unclear. This CDR3 comprises 14 residues. Looked up from germline, CDR1 is LNHNV and CDR2 is YYDKDF (reference sequence). Deletions cut 0 bases from V and 3 bases from J, with 8 bases between.

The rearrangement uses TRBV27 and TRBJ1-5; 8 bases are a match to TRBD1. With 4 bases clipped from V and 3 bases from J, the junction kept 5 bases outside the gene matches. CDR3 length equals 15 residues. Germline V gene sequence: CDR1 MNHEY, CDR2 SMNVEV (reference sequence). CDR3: CASSSDRGSNQPQHF. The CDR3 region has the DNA TGTGCCAGCAGTTCCGACAGGGGATCCAATCAGCCCCAGCATTTT.

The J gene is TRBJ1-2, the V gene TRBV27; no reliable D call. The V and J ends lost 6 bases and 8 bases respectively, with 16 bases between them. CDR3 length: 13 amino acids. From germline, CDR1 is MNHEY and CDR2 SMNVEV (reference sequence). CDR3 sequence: CASSATGIGGYTF. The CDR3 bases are TGTGCCAGCAGCGCAACTGGAATAGGAGGCTACACCTTC.

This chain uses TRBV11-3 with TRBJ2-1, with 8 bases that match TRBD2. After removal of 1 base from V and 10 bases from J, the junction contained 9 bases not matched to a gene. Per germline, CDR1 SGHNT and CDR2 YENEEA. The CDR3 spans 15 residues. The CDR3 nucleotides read TGTGCCAGCAGCTTAGTTGGCGGGGGGCCCAGGGAGCAGTTCTTC. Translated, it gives CASSLVGGGPREQFF.

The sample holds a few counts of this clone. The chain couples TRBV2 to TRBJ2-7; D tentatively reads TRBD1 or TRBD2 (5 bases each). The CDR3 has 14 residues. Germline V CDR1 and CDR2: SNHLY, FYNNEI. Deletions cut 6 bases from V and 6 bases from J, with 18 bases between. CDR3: CASSPARGKGEQYF. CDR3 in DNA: TGTGCCAGCAGCCCCGCGAGGGGCAAGGGCGAGCAGTACTTC.

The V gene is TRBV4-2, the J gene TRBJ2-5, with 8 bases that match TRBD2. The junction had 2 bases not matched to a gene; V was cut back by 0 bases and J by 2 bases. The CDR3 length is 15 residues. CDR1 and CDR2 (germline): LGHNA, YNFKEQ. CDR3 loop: CASSQETSGQETQYF. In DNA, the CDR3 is TGTGCCAGCAGCCAAGAAACTAGCGGACAAGAGACCCAGTACTTC.

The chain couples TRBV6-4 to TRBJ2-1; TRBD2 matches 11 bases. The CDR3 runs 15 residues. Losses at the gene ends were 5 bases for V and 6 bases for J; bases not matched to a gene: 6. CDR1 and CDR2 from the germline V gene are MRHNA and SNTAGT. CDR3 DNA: TGTGCCAGCAGTCGTTCTAGCGGGGGGATCAATGAGCAGTTCTTC. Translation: CASSRSSGGINEQFF.

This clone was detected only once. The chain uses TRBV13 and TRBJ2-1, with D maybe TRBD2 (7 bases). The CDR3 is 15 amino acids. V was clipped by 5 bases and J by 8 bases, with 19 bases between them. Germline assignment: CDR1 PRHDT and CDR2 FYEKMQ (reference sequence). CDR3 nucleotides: TGTGCCAGCAGCCCCCCGGGGGGCCGATACTATGAGCAGTTCTTC. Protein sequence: CASSPPGGRYYEQFF.

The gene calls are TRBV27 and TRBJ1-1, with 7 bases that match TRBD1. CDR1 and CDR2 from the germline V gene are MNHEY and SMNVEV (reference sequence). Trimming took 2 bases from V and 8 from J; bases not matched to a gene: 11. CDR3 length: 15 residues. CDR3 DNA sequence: TGTGCCAGCAGTTTAAAACCGCTCAGGGGGGGGGAAGCTTTCTTT. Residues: CASSLKPLRGGEAFF.